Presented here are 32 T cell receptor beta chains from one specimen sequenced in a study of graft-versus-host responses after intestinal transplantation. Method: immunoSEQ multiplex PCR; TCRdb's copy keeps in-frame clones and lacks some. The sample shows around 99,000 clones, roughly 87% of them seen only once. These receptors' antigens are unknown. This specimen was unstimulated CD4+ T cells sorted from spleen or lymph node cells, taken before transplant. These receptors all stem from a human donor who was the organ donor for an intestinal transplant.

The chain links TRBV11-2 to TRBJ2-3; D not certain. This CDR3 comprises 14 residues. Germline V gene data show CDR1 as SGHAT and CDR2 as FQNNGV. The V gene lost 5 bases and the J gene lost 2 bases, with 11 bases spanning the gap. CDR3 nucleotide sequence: TGTGCCAGCAGCACGGGTCGACTCACAGATACGCAGTATTTT. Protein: CASSTGRLTDTQYF.

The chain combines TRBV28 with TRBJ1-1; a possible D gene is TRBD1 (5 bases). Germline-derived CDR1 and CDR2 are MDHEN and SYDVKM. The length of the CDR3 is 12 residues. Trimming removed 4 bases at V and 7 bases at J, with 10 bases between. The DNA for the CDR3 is TGTGCCAGCAGTTGGGGACGTAATGAAGCTTTCTTT. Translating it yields CASSWGRNEAFF.

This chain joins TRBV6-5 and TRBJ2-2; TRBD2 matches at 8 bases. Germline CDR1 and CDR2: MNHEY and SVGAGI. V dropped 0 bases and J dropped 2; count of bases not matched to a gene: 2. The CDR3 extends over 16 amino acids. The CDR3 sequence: CASSYSRTSNTGELFF. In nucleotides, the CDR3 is TGTGCCAGCAGTTACTCCCGGACTAGCAACACCGGGGAGCTGTTTTTT.

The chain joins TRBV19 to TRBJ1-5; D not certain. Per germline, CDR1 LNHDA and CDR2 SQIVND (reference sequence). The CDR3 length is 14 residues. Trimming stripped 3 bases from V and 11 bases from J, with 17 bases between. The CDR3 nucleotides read TGTGCCAGTAGTATGTGGCACGCCGCGCGGGCCCAGCATTTT. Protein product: CASSMWHAARAQHF.

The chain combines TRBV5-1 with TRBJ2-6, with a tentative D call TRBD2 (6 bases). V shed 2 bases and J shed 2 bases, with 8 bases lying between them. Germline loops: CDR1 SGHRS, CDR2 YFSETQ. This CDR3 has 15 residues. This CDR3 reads CASSFGGAGANVLTF. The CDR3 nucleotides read TGCGCCAGCAGCTTCGGAGGGGCTGGGGCCAACGTCCTGACTTTC.

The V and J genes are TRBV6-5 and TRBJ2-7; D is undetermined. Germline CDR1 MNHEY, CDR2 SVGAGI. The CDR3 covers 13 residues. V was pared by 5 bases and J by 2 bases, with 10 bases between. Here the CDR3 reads CASSETVTYEQYF. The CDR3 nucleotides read TGTGCCAGCAGTGAAACAGTTACCTACGAGCAGTACTTC.

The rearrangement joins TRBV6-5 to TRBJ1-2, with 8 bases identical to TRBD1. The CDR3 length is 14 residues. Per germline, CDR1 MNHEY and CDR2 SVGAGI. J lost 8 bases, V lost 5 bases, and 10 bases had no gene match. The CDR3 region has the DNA TGTGCCAGCAGTAGGACAGGGCCGGTTGGGGGCTACACCTTC. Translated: CASSRTGPVGGYTF.

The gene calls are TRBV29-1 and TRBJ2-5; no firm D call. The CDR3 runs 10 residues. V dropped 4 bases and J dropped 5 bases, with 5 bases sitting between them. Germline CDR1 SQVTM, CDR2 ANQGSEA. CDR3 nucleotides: TGCAGCGTTGTCGGGGAGACCCAGTACTTC. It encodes CSVVGETQYF.

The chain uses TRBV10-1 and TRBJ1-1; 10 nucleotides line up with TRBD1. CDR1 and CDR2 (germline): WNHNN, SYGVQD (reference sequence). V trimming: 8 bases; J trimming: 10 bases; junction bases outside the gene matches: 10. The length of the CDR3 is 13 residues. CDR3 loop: CASRTRTGGVAFF. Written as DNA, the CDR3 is TGCGCCAGCCGTACTAGGACAGGGGGAGTAGCTTTCTTT.

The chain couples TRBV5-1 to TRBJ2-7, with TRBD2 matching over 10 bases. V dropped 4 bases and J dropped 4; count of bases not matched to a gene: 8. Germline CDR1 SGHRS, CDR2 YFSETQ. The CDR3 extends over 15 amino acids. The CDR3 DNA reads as TGCGCCAGCAGCAAACCGGGACTAGCGCCTTACGAGCAGTACTTC. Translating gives CASSKPGLAPYEQYF.

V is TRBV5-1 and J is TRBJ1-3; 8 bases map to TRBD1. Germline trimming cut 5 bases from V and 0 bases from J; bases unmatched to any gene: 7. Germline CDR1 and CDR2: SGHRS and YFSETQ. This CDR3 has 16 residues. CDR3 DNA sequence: TGCGCCAGCAGGAACCGGGACAGGTCCTCTGGAAACACCATATATTTT. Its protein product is CASRNRDRSSGNTIYF.

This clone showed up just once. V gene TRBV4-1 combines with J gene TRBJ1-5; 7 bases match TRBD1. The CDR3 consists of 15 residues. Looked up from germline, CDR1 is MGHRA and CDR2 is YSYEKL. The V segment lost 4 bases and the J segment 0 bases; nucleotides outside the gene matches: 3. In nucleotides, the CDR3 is TGCGCCAGCAGCCCGGGACAGCATAGCAATCAGCCCCAGCATTTT. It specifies CASSPGQHSNQPQHF.

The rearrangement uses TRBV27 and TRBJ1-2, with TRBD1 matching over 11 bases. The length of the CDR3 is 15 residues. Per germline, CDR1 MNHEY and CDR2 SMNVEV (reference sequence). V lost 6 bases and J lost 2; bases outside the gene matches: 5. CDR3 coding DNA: TGTGCCAGCAGAGGACAGGGGGCGAGAAACTATGGCTACACCTTC. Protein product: CASRGQGARNYGYTF.

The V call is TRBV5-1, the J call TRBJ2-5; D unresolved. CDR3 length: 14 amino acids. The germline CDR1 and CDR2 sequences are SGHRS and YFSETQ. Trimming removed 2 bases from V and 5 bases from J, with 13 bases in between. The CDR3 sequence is CASSLPGAPETQYF. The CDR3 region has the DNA TGCGCCAGCAGCTTACCAGGAGCCCCGGAGACCCAGTACTTC.

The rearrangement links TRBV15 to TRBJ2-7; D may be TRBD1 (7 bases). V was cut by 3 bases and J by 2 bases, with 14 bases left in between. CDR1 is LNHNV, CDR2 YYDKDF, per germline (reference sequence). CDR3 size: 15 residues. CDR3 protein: CATSRDQGGPYEQYF. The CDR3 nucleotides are TGTGCCACCAGCAGGGATCAGGGGGGCCCCTACGAGCAGTACTTC.

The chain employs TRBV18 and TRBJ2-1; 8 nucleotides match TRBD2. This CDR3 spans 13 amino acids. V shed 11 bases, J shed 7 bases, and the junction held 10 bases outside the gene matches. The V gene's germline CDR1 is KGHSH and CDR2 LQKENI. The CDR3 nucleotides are TGTGCCGGAACAGCGGGGGCGGGGAATGAGCAGTTCTTC. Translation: CAGTAGAGNEQFF. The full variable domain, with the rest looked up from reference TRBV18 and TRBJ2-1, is NAGVMQNPRHLVRRRGQEARLRCSPMKGHSHVYWYRQLPEEGLKFMVYLQKENIIDESGMPKERFSAEFPKEGPSILRIQQVVRGDSAAYFCAGTAGAGNEQFFGPGTRLTVL.

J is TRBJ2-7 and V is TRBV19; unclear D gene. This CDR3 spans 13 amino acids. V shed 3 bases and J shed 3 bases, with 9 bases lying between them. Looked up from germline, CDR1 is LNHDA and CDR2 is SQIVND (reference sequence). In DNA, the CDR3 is TGTGCCAGTAGTATTAAGGCCAACTACGAGCAGTACTTC. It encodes CASSIKANYEQYF.

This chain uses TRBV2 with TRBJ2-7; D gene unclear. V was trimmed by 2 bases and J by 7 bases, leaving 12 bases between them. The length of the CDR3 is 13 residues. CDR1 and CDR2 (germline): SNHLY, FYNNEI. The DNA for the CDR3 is TGTGCCAGCAGTGAATTGGATTTAGTGGAGCAGTACTTC. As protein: CASSELDLVEQYF.

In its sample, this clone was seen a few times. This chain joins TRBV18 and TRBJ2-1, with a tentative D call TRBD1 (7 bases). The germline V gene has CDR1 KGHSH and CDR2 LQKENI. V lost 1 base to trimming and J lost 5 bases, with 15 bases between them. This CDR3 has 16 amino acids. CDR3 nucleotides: TGTGCCAGCTCACCACTCAACAGGGGAGGAAACAATGAGCAGTTCTTC. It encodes CASSPLNRGGNNEQFF.

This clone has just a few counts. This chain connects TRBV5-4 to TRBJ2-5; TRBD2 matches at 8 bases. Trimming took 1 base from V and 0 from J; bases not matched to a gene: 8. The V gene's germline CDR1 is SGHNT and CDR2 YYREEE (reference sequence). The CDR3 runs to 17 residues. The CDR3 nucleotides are TGTGCCAGCAGCTTGAAAGCGGGGGCCCCGTACCAAGAGACCCAGTACTTC. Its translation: CASSLKAGAPYQETQYF.

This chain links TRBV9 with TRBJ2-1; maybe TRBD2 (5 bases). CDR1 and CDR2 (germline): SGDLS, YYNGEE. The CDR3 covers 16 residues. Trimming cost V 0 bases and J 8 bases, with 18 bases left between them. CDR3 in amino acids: CASSVVGVPGRDEQFF. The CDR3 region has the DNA TGTGCCAGCAGCGTAGTGGGAGTCCCGGGTAGGGATGAGCAGTTCTTC.

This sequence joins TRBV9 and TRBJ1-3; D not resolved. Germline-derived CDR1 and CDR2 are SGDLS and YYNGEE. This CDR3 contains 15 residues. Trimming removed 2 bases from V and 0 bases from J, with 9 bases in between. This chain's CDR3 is CASSVDLPSGNTIYF. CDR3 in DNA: TGTGCCAGCAGCGTCGACTTACCCTCTGGAAACACCATATATTTT.

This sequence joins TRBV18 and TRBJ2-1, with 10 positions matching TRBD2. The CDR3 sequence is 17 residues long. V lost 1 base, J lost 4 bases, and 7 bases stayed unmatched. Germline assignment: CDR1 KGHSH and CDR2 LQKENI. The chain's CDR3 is CASSPQAGGNNYNEQFF. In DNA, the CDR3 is TGTGCCAGCTCACCACAAGCGGGGGGGAACAATTACAATGAGCAGTTCTTC.

The CDR3 nucleotides are TGTGCCAGCAGCCCAGACAGAGACACTGAAGCTTTCTTT. This translates into CASSPDRDTEAFF. The rearrangement uses TRBV7-3 and TRBJ1-1, with D tentatively TRBD1 (5 bases). This CDR3 has 13 residues. The V gene lost 5 bases and the J gene lost 3 bases, with 10 bases spanning the gap. Germline V gene lookup returns CDR1 SGHTA and CDR2 FQGTGA.

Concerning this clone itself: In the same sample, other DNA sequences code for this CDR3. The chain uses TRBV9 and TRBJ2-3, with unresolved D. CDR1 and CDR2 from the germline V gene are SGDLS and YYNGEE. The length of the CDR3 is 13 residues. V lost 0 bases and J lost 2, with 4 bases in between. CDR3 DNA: TGTGCCAGCAGCGTAGGACCCACAGATACGCAGTATTTT. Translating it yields CASSVGPTDTQYF.

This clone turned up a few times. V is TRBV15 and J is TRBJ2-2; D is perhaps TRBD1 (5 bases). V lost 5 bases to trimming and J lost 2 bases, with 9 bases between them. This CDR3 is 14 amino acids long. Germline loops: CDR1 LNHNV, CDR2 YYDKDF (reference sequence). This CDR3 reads CATSGAVNTGELFF. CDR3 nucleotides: TGTGCCACCAGCGGGGCCGTCAACACCGGGGAGCTGTTTTTT.

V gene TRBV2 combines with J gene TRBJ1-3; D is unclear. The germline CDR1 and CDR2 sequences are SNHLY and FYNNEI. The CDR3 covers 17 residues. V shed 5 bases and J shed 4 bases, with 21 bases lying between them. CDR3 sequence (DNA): TGTGCCAGCAGTTCCCATGGACCACTGGCGTCAGGAAACACCATATATTTT. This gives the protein CASSSHGPLASGNTIYF.

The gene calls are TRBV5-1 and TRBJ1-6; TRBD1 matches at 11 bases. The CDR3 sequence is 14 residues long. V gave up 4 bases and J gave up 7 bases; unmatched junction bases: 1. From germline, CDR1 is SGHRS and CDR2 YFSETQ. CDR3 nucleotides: TGCGCCAGCAGCCGGGACAGGGGGAATTCACCCCTCCACTTT. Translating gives CASSRDRGNSPLHF.

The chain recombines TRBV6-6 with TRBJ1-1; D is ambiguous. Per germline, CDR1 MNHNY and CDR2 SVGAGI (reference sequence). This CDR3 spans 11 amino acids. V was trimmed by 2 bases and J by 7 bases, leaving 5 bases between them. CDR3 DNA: TGTGCCAGCAGTTACCGCCGTGAAGCTTTCTTT. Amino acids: CASSYRREAFF.

CDR3 DNA sequence: TGCGCCAGCAGCTGGCGCGGGAGCTCCTACAATGAGCAGTTCTTC. This sequence encodes CASSWRGSSYNEQFF. The genes are TRBV5-1 and TRBJ2-1; 7 nucleotides align to TRBD2. From germline, CDR1 is SGHRS and CDR2 YFSETQ. V gave up 3 bases and J gave up 0 bases; unmatched junction bases: 3. This CDR3 spans 15 amino acids.

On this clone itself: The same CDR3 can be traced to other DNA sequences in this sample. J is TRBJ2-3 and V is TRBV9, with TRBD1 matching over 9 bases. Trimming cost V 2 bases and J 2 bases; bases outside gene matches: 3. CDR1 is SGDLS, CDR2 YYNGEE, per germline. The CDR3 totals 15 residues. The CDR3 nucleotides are TGTGCCAGCAGCGTGGGGGACAGGGCCACAGATACGCAGTATTTT. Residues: CASSVGDRATDTQYF.

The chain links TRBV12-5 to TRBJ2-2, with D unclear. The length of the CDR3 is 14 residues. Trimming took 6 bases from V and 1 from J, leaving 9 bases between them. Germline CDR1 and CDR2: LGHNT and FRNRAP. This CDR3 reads CASGPSMNTGELFF. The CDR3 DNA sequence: TGTGCTAGTGGCCCCTCTATGAACACCGGGGAGCTGTTTTTT.